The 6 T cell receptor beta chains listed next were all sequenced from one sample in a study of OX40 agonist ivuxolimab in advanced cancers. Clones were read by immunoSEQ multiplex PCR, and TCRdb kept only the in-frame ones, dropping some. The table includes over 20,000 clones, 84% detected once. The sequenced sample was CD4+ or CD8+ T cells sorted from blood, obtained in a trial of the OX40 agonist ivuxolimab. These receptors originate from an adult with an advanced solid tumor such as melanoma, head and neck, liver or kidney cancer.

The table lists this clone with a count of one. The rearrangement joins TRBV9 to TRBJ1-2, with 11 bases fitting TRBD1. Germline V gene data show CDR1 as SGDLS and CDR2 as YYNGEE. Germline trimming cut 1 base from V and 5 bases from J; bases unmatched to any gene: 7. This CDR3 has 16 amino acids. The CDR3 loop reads CASSVRRDRGGYGYTF. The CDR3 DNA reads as TGTGCCAGCAGCGTAAGACGGGACAGGGGGGGATATGGCTACACCTTC.

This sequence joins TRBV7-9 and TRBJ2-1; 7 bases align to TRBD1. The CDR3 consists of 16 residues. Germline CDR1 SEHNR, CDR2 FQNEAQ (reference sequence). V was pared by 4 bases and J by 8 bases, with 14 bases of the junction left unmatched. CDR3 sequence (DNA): TGTGCCAGCAGCTCACGCCTCCGGGACAGATTCTATGAGCAGTTCTTC. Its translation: CASSSRLRDRFYEQFF.

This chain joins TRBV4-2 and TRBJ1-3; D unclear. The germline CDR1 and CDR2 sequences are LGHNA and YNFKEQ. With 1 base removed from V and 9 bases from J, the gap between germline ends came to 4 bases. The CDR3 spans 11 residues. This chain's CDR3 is CASSQGVTIYF. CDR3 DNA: TGTGCCAGCAGCCAAGGCGTCACCATATATTTT.

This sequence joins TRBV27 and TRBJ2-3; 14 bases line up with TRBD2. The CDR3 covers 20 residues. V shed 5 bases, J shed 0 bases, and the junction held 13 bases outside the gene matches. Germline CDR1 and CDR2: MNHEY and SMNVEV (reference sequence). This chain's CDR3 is CASSPSPVRTSGGSTDTQYF. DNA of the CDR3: TGTGCCAGCAGTCCTTCCCCAGTACGGACTAGCGGGGGGAGCACAGATACGCAGTATTTT.

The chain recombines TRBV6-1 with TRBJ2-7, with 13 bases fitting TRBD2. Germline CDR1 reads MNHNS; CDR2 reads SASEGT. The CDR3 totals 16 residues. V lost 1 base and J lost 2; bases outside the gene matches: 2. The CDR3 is CASSEGLAGGPYEQYF. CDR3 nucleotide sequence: TGTGCCAGCAGTGAAGGACTAGCGGGGGGACCCTACGAGCAGTACTTC.

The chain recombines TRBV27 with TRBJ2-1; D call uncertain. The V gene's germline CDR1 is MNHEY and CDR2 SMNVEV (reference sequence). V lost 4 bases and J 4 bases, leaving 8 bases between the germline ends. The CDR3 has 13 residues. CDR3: CASSSFSYNEQFF. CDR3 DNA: TGTGCCAGCAGTTCGTTCAGTTACAATGAGCAGTTCTTC.